This T cell receptor (beta chain) was identified in a study of shared clonotypes between healthy human individuals. There are 15 residues in the CDR3. Deletions cut 3 bases from V and 1 base from J, with 13 bases between. CDR1 is SGHRS, CDR2 YFSETQ, per germline. This table comes from immunoSEQ multiplex PCR, and its TCRdb copy is limited to in-frame clones, with some not included. The sample lists about 600,000 clones, roughly four fifths occurring once. Extraction of genomic DNA in unsorted samples used about 81 million PBMCs. V and J are TRBV5-1 and TRBJ2-5; no firm D call. The receptor's source is a woman between 40 and 50 years old in good health. Some clones in this sample may be carry-over from other donors' samples. Sequenced: PBMCs. In DNA form, the CDR3 reads TGCGCCAGCAGCTCCGGCAGCAGGATCCAAGAGACCCAGTACTTC. It specifies CASSSGSRIQETQYF.